This is a list of T cell receptor beta chains from one sample in a study of blood T cell repertoires in COVID-19. Profiled with immunoSEQ multiplex PCR; TCRdb holds only in-frame clones, not every one. This table holds fewer than 350,000 clones, around 89% found once. Sequenced: peripheral blood. These receptors were obtained from a middle-aged man with acute or convalescent COVID-19. CDR3s include the opening cysteine and the closing phenylalanine or tryptophan. D genes are given only for firm matches. Clone size is given for some rows only: seen once, a few or many times, or a class if the clone is expanded.

>TRBV3-1/TRBV3-2|TRBJ2-1|NA|NA
TGTGCCAGCAGCCAAGAAATTGGAGACAGGTCGGATGAGCAGTTCTTC
CASSQEIGDRSDEQFF
>TRBV15|TRBJ2-2|NA|NA
TGTGCCACCAGCAGAGGGGAGGGGGGAACTGCCGCGAACACCGGGGAGCTGTTTTTT
CATSRGEGGTAANTGELFF
>TRBV2|TRBJ1-1|NA|NA
TGTGCCAGCAGTTCTCCGGGAGCGAACACTGAAGCTTTCTTT
CASSSPGANTEAFF
>TRBV20-1|TRBJ2-5|NA|NA
TGCAGTGCAGGGGAAGAGACCCAGTACTTC
CSAGEETQYF
>TRBV19|TRBJ1-1|TRBD1|NA
TGTGCCAGTAACCTACAGGGGGCATCTGAAGCTTTCTTT
CASNLQGASEAFF
>TRBV6-4|TRBJ2-2|NA|NA
TGTGCCAGCAGGACAGATCCCGAACTCGGGGAGCTGTTTTTT
CASRTDPELGELFF
>TRBV7-9|TRBJ2-7|TRBD2|NA
TGTGCCAGCAGTGATGGCGCGGGGGGCCCGTTGCGAGAGCAGTACTTC
CASSDGAGGPLREQYF
>TRBV19|TRBJ1-5|TRBD1|NA
TGTGCCAGTAGTTTCTTCGACAGGGGGAATCAGCCCCAGCATTTT
CASSFFDRGNQPQHF
>TRBV5-1|TRBJ1-3|TRBD1|NA
TGCGCCAGCAGCCGGGACAGGGGAACTGGAAACACCATATATTTT
CASSRDRGTGNTIYF
>TRBV30|TRBJ1-1|NA|NA
TGTGCCTGGGTGAGGGCTTTGAACACTGAAGCTTTCTTT
CAWVRALNTEAFF
>TRBV6-5|TRBJ1-3|NA|NA
TGTGCCAGCAGTTACAGGGGCTCTGGAAACACCATATATTTT
CASSYRGSGNTIYF
>TRBV3-1/TRBV3-2|TRBJ1-3|NA|NA
TGTGCCAGCAGCCGACAGAGAGCAGACACCATATATTTT
CASSRQRADTIYF
>TRBV4-2|TRBJ2-4|NA|once
TGTGCCAGCAGCCAAGATCGCTGGGAGGCCAAAAACATTCAGTACTTC
CASSQDRWEAKNIQYF
>TRBV30|TRBJ1-2|NA|NA
TGTGCCTGGATCTCAGTTGGACAGAACTATGGCTACACCTTC
CAWISVGQNYGYTF
>TRBV10-1|TRBJ2-1|NA|NA
TGCGCCAGCAGCCAAGACACCTACAATGAGCAGTTCTTC
CASSQDTYNEQFF
>TRBV5-1|TRBJ2-2|NA|NA
TGCGCCAGCAGCTTGGGTGTGGCAGGGTCAGTCGGGGAGCTGTTTTTT
CASSLGVAGSVGELFF
>TRBV11-3|TRBJ2-3|NA|few
TGTGCCAGCAGCTCGAGGACAGTCCCGGGTACGCAGTATTTT
CASSSRTVPGTQYF
>TRBV27|TRBJ2-3|TRBD1|NA
TGTGCCACCCTAGGGACAGGGATAACTAATACGCAGTATTTT
CATLGTGITNTQYF
>TRBV19|TRBJ2-7|TRBD1|NA
TGTGCCAGTAGCTCCGGGACAGGGGACTACGAGCAGTACTTC
CASSSGTGDYEQYF
>TRBV2|TRBJ1-1|NA|NA
TGTGCCAGCAGTATTCAGGTGAACACTGAAGCTTTCTTT
CASSIQVNTEAFF
>TRBV27|TRBJ2-1|TRBD2|NA
TGTGCCAGCAGTTTGGGGACTAGCGGCTACAATGAGCAGTTCTTC
CASSLGTSGYNEQFF
>TRBV7-9|TRBJ1-2|TRBD1|once
TGTGCCAGCAGCTCTACAGGGGACCATGGCTACACCTTC
CASSSTGDHGYTF
>TRBV10-2|TRBJ2-7|TRBD1|NA
TGCGCCAGCAGTGTGACAGGGCAGCCCTACGAGCAGTACTTC
CASSVTGQPYEQYF
>TRBV5-8|TRBJ1-5|NA|NA
TGTGCCAGCAGCGAAGGTGGAGCCCGCAATCAGCCCCAGCATTTT
CASSEGGARNQPQHF
>TRBV6-4|TRBJ1-2|TRBD1|NA
TGTGCCAGCAGCTCTACGGCAGGGGGCTATGGCTACACCTTC
CASSSTAGGYGYTF
>TRBV5-5|TRBJ1-1|NA|NA
TGTGCCAGCAGCTTGACCACCACGGGCACTGAAGCTTTCTTT
CASSLTTTGTEAFF
>TRBV5-1|TRBJ1-2|NA|NA
TGCGCCAGCAGTCCGGGGGAGTTAGTTAACTATGGCTACACCTTC
CASSPGELVNYGYTF
>TRBV7-6|TRBJ2-3|TRBD2|NA
TGTGCCAGCAGCCCGGGGGGGGCAAGCACAGATACGCAGTATTTT
CASSPGGASTDTQYF
>TRBV19|TRBJ1-4|NA|NA
TGTGCCAGTACTCCTGCGGCCGTTGGAAAACTGTTTTTT
CASTPAAVGKLFF
>TRBV12-3/TRBV12-4|TRBJ2-1|NA|NA
TGTGCCAGCAGTTTCGTCGCTGGAGGTGAGCAGTTCTTC
CASSFVAGGEQFF
>TRBV25-1|TRBJ2-7|TRBD2|NA
TGTGCCAGCAGTGATCTCGCGGGGGGTACCTACGAGCAGTACTTC
CASSDLAGGTYEQYF
>TRBV6-5|TRBJ1-6|TRBD1|few
TGTGCCAGCGAAGGGACAGCTAATTCACCCCTCCACTTT
CASEGTANSPLHF
>TRBV5-6|TRBJ2-7|TRBD1|NA
TGTGCCAGCAGCCCACCCAGGGGGCTTGTTTACGAGCAGTACTTC
CASSPPRGLVYEQYF
>TRBV6-5|TRBJ1-6|TRBD1|once
TGTGCCAGCAGCCGACAGGGATTAGAGAATTCACCCCTCCACTTT
CASSRQGLENSPLHF
>TRBV18|TRBJ2-2|NA|NA
TGTGCCAGCTCACCGGATCAGGGCTCCGGGGAGCTGTTTTTT
CASSPDQGSGELFF
>TRBV11-2|TRBJ1-6|NA|NA
TGTGCCAGCAGCTTAGCCGACAGCAACAATTCACCCCTCCACTTT
CASSLADSNNSPLHF
>TRBV7-9|TRBJ1-4|NA|NA
TGTGCCAGCAGCCACGGGTTCGAGGTTTTACTGTTTTTT
CASSHGFEVLLFF
>TRBV3-1/TRBV3-2|TRBJ1-4|NA|NA
TGTGCCAGCAGCCCATGGACAGACCCCAATGAAAAACTGTTTTTT
CASSPWTDPNEKLFF
>TRBV7-8|TRBJ2-1|TRBD1|NA
TGTGCCAGCAGCTTCCGGGACAGATACAATGAGCAGTTCTTC
CASSFRDRYNEQFF
>TRBV11-2|TRBJ2-3|TRBD1|few
TGTGCCAGCAGCTTCTGGACAGGGGGAGGGGATACGCAGTATTTT
CASSFWTGGGDTQYF
>TRBV2|TRBJ2-7|NA|once
TGTGCCAGCAGTGTAGACTTCACTCCCCCCTACGAGCAGTACTTC
CASSVDFTPPYEQYF
>TRBV15|TRBJ2-3|NA|NA
TGTGCCACCAGCGCTGACAGGGCGGGGACAGATACGCAGTATTTT
CATSADRAGTDTQYF